The rows below give T cell receptor beta chains drawn from one sample of a study of cytomegalovirus exposure and HLA in healthy donors. The method was immunoSEQ multiplex PCR; TCRdb's version includes in-frame clones alone and lacks a portion of them. The sample records about 130,000 clones, roughly 89% being singletons. Sequenced: PBMCs. These receptor sequences come from a woman aged 18-35 years in good health and CMV-seropositive. Each CDR3 is given with its conserved first and last residue. A D gene is named only where the DNA matches it firmly. Clone size is given for some rows only: seen once, a few or many times, or a class if the clone is expanded.

V	D	J	size	CDR3	DNA
TRBV7-9	TRBD1	TRBJ1-2	.	CASSQDRFLLYGYTF	TGTGCCAGCAGCCAGGACAGGTTCCTCCTCTATGGCTACACCTTC
TRBV14	.	TRBJ1-2	.	CASSQGQAYGYTF	TGTGCCAGCAGCCAAGGGCAGGCCTATGGCTACACCTTC
TRBV19	TRBD2	TRBJ2-1	.	CASSAGLAINEQFF	TGTGCCAGTAGTGCGGGACTAGCGATCAATGAGCAGTTCTTC
TRBV6-5	.	TRBJ1-3	.	CASSYSISGNTIYF	TGTGCCAGCAGTTACTCTATCAGTGGAAACACCATATATTTT
TRBV5-4	.	TRBJ1-1	.	CASSPSGGDTEAFF	TGTGCCAGCAGCCCGTCGGGGGGAGACACTGAAGCTTTCTTT
TRBV6-5	.	TRBJ2-2	.	CASRPAGGTGELFF	TGTGCCAGCAGGCCGGCCGGAGGCACCGGGGAGCTGTTTTTT
TRBV4-1	TRBD1	TRBJ1-2	few	CASSQGGQGVNYGYTF	TGCGCCAGCAGCCAAGGAGGACAGGGGGTAAACTATGGCTACACCTTC
TRBV28	TRBD2	TRBJ2-1	medium-sized	CASSTPLAGGPYEQFF	TGTGCCAGCAGCACCCCCCTAGCGGGGGGGCCCTATGAGCAGTTCTTC
TRBV28	.	TRBJ1-5	.	CASSRVGYLGQPQHF	TGTGCCAGCAGTCGGGTCGGGTATTTGGGTCAGCCCCAGCATTTT
TRBV29-1	.	TRBJ1-4	.	CSARAGAGTGEKLFF	TGCAGCGCCCGAGCAGGCGCGGGGACGGGAGAAAAACTGTTTTTT
TRBV9	.	TRBJ2-5	.	CASSVGEGIWETQYF	TGTGCCAGCAGCGTAGGAGAGGGTATCTGGGAGACCCAGTACTTC
TRBV4-3	.	TRBJ1-4	.	CASSQETDEKLFF	TGCGCCAGCAGCCAAGAAACGGATGAAAAACTGTTTTTT
TRBV27	TRBD2	TRBJ2-7	.	CASSKSGGNHEQYF	TGTGCCAGCAGCAAAAGCGGGGGTAACCACGAGCAGTACTTC
TRBV7-6	TRBD1	TRBJ2-5	.	CASSSYATGLETQYF	TGTGCCAGCAGCTCATACGCGACAGGGTTGGAGACCCAGTACTTC
TRBV7-6	TRBD1	TRBJ1-4	.	CASSLAGQGINEKLFF	TGTGCCAGCAGCTTAGCGGGACAGGGAATTAATGAAAAACTGTTTTTT
TRBV5-6	.	TRBJ1-6	.	CASSPSTGGNYNSPLHF	TGTGCCAGCAGCCCATCTACCGGGGGAAACTATAATTCACCCCTCCACTTT
TRBV4-1	.	TRBJ1-5	.	CASSPEPRQPQHF	TGCGCCAGCAGCCCCGAGCCCCGTCAGCCCCAGCATTTT
TRBV27	TRBD1	TRBJ1-2	.	CASSPARGLGWGYTF	TGTGCCAGCAGCCCCGCCAGGGGGCTAGGTTGGGGCTACACCTTC
TRBV6-1	.	TRBJ1-6	.	CASSIRGSLDSPLHF	TGTGCCAGCAGTATACGAGGGTCACTGGATTCACCCCTCCACTTT
TRBV5-1	TRBD1	TRBJ2-5	.	CASSSGQGGETQYF	TGCGCCAGCAGCTCCGGACAGGGGGGAGAGACCCAGTACTTC
TRBV6-5	TRBD2	TRBJ2-7	.	CASSYGVAGSYEQYF	TGTGCCAGCAGTTACGGGGTAGCGGGGAGCTACGAGCAGTACTTC
TRBV6-5	TRBD2	TRBJ2-7	once	CASKGLAGGPYEQYF	TGTGCCAGCAAGGGACTAGCGGGGGGGCCCTACGAGCAGTACTTC